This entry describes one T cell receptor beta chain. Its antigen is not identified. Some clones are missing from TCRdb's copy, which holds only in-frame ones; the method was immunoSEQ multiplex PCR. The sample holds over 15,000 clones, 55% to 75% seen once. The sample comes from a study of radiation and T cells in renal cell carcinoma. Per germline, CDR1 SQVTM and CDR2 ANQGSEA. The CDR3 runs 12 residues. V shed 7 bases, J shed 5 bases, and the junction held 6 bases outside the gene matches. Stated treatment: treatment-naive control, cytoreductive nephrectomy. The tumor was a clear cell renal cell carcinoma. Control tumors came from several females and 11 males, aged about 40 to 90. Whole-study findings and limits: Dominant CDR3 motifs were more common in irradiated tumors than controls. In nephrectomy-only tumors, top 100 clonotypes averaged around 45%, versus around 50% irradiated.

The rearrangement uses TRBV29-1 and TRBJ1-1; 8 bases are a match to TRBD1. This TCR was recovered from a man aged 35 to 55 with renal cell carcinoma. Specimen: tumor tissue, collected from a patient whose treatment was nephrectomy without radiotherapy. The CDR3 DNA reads TGCAGCGCCAGACAGGGGTTGACTGAAGCTTTCTTT. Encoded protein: CSARQGLTEAFF.